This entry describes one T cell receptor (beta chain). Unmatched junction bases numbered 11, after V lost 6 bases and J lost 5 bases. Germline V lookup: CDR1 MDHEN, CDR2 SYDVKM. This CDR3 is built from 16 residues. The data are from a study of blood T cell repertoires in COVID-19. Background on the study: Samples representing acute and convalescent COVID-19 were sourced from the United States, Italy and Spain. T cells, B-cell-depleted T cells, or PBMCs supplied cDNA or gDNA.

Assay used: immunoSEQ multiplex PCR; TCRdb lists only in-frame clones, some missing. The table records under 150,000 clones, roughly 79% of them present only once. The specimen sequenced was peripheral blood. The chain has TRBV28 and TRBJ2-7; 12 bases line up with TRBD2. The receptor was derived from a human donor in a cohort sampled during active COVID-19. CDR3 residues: CASSGLAGTIRNEQYF. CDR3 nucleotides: TGTGCCAGCAGCGGACTAGCGGGAACTATCCGGAACGAGCAGTACTTC.